The rows below give T cell receptor beta chains drawn from one sample of a study of blood T cells in healthy people across ages. TCRdb reanalysed the 5' RACE reads using MiXCR and keeps one entry per CDR3 protein. The sample holds fewer than 2 million distinct CDR3 sequences, approximately 40% seen once. The source material was blood. The source is a human donor in good health. Each CDR3 is given with its conserved first and last residue. The order of the fields is clone size, J gene, D gene, V gene, CDR3 protein, CDR3 DNA. The D gene is left open where the match is weak. Size is omitted from some rows. Given values are once, few, many or a class for expanded clones.

abundance: .
j_gene: TRBJ2-5
d_gene: .
v_gene: TRBV5-1
CDR3aa: CASHLPAGETQYF
CDR3nt: TGCGCCAGCCACCTACCGGCCGGGGAGACCCAGTACTTC

abundance: few
j_gene: TRBJ2-1
d_gene: .
v_gene: TRBV29-1
CDR3aa: CSVEDYRGGESYNEQFF
CDR3nt: TGCAGCGTTGAAGACTACCGGGGCGGGGAATCCTACAATGAGCAGTTCTTC

abundance: few
j_gene: TRBJ2-3
d_gene: TRBD2
v_gene: TRBV7-3
CDR3aa: CASSLRLAGGFNTDTQYF
CDR3nt: TGTGCCAGCAGCTTACGGCTAGCGGGGGGATTCAACACAGATACGCAGTATTTT

abundance: many
j_gene: TRBJ2-6
d_gene: .
v_gene: TRBV24-1
CDR3aa: CATSDLRQGRANVLTF
CDR3nt: TGTGCCACCAGTGATTTGCGCCAGGGGAGGGCCAACGTCCTGACTTTC

abundance: .
j_gene: TRBJ2-1
d_gene: TRBD1
v_gene: TRBV14
CDR3aa: CASSQEGQVLDEQFF
CDR3nt: TGTGCCAGCAGCCAAGAGGGACAGGTTCTTGATGAGCAGTTCTTC

abundance: few
j_gene: TRBJ2-1
d_gene: .
v_gene: TRBV10-3
CDR3aa: CAISVRGNEQFF
CDR3nt: TGTGCCATCAGTGTAAGAGGGAATGAGCAGTTCTTC

abundance: few
j_gene: TRBJ2-1
d_gene: TRBD1
v_gene: TRBV20-1
CDR3aa: CSAREGTGDYNEQFF
CDR3nt: TGCAGTGCTAGAGAAGGGACAGGGGACTACAATGAGCAGTTCTTC

abundance: .
j_gene: TRBJ2-1
d_gene: TRBD2
v_gene: TRBV7-9
CDR3aa: CASSVERGEQFF
CDR3nt: TGTGCCAGCAGCGTGGAGCGGGGGGAGCAGTTCTTC

abundance: few
j_gene: TRBJ1-2
d_gene: .
v_gene: TRBV5-1
CDR3aa: CASRPRTDYYGYTF
CDR3nt: TGCGCCAGCAGGCCTAGGACGGACTACTATGGCTACACCTTC

abundance: .
j_gene: TRBJ2-7
d_gene: TRBD1
v_gene: TRBV7-9
CDR3aa: CASSLVTSGTGHYEQYF
CDR3nt: TGTGCCAGCAGCTTAGTGACGTCGGGGACAGGGCACTACGAGCAGTACTTC

abundance: .
j_gene: TRBJ1-2
d_gene: .
v_gene: TRBV28
CDR3aa: CASTSHIYGYTF
CDR3nt: TGTGCCAGCACCTCCCACATCTATGGCTACACCTTC

abundance: few
j_gene: TRBJ2-3
d_gene: .
v_gene: TRBV6-2/TRBV6-3
CDR3aa: CASSYSWSRTDTQYF
CDR3nt: TGTGCCAGCAGTTACTCGTGGTCCCGCACAGATACGCAGTATTTT

abundance: once
j_gene: TRBJ1-5
d_gene: TRBD1
v_gene: TRBV7-2
CDR3aa: CASSENRGSNQPQHF
CDR3nt: TGTGCCAGCAGCGAAAACAGGGGCAGCAATCAGCCCCAGCATTTT

abundance: .
j_gene: TRBJ2-6
d_gene: .
v_gene: TRBV9
CDR3aa: CASSVGTRSGANVLTF
CDR3nt: TGTGCCAGCAGCGTAGGGACACGCTCTGGGGCCAACGTCCTGACTTTC

abundance: .
j_gene: TRBJ1-5
d_gene: .
v_gene: TRBV4-3
CDR3aa: CASSQALEEGVQPQHF
CDR3nt: TGCGCCAGCAGCCAAGCCCTTGAAGAGGGTGTTCAGCCCCAGCATTTT

abundance: .
j_gene: TRBJ2-6
d_gene: TRBD2
v_gene: TRBV29-1
CDR3aa: CSVERLAGGSGANVLTF
CDR3nt: TGCAGCGTTGAAAGGCTAGCGGGGGGATCTGGGGCCAACGTCCTGACTTTC

abundance: .
j_gene: TRBJ1-2
d_gene: TRBD1
v_gene: TRBV29-1
CDR3aa: CSVGTGIYGYTF
CDR3nt: TGCAGCGTTGGGACAGGTATCTATGGCTACACCTTC

abundance: .
j_gene: TRBJ2-5
d_gene: .
v_gene: TRBV2
CDR3aa: CASSVLTAQETQYF
CDR3nt: TGTGCCAGCAGTGTTCTCACAGCCCAAGAGACCCAGTACTTC

abundance: .
j_gene: TRBJ1-1
d_gene: .
v_gene: TRBV7-9
CDR3aa: CASSLVRGFTEAFF
CDR3nt: TGTGCCAGCAGCTTAGTGCGGGGTTTCACTGAAGCTTTCTTT

abundance: .
j_gene: TRBJ1-4
d_gene: .
v_gene: TRBV7-2
CDR3aa: CASSLDPRRELFF
CDR3nt: TGTGCCAGCAGCTTAGACCCCAGGAGGGAACTGTTTTTT

abundance: once
j_gene: TRBJ2-7
d_gene: .
v_gene: TRBV5-8
CDR3aa: CASSLSANLEQYF
CDR3nt: TGTGCCAGCAGCTTGTCGGCCAACCTCGAGCAGTACTTC

abundance: few
j_gene: TRBJ2-6
d_gene: TRBD1
v_gene: TRBV6-2/TRBV6-3
CDR3aa: CASRNRGAVPGANVLTF
CDR3nt: TGTGCCAGCAGAAACAGGGGGGCGGTCCCTGGGGCCAACGTCCTGACTTTC

abundance: few
j_gene: TRBJ2-1
d_gene: .
v_gene: TRBV20-1
CDR3aa: CSARDLMVSSNGGPYNEQFF
CDR3nt: TGCAGTGCTAGAGATCTAATGGTCTCCTCTAACGGGGGTCCCTACAATGAGCAGTTCTTC

abundance: .
j_gene: TRBJ2-1
d_gene: TRBD2
v_gene: TRBV6-2/TRBV6-3
CDR3aa: CASSYAIAGPYNEQFF
CDR3nt: TGTGCCAGCAGTTACGCAATAGCGGGACCGTACAATGAGCAGTTCTTC

abundance: .
j_gene: TRBJ1-5
d_gene: TRBD1
v_gene: TRBV9
CDR3aa: CASNGGQGPDQPQHF
CDR3nt: TGTGCCAGCAACGGAGGACAGGGCCCTGATCAGCCCCAGCATTTT

abundance: .
j_gene: TRBJ1-5
d_gene: TRBD1
v_gene: TRBV7-8
CDR3aa: CASSRGRTGGNQPQHF
CDR3nt: TGTGCCAGCAGCCGGGGGAGGACAGGAGGCAATCAGCCCCAGCATTTT

abundance: few
j_gene: TRBJ2-5
d_gene: TRBD1
v_gene: TRBV20-1
CDR3aa: CSAPDRGLETQYF
CDR3nt: TGCAGTGCTCCGGACAGGGGGCTGGAGACCCAGTACTTC

abundance: .
j_gene: TRBJ2-1
d_gene: .
v_gene: TRBV20-1
CDR3aa: CSVSDSPDLEQFF
CDR3nt: TGCAGTGTTAGCGATTCCCCGGACCTTGAGCAGTTCTTC

abundance: .
j_gene: TRBJ1-2
d_gene: .
v_gene: TRBV7-9
CDR3aa: CASSPDSLEGYTF
CDR3nt: TGTGCCAGCAGCCCCGACAGCCTGGAGGGCTACACCTTC

abundance: .
j_gene: TRBJ2-7
d_gene: .
v_gene: TRBV6-5
CDR3aa: CASSNGGGINEQYF
CDR3nt: TGTGCCAGCAGTAACGGAGGGGGGATAAACGAGCAGTACTTC

abundance: few
j_gene: TRBJ2-4
d_gene: TRBD2
v_gene: TRBV6-2/TRBV6-3
CDR3aa: CASSSTGLAGYIQYF
CDR3nt: TGTGCCAGCAGTTCCACCGGACTAGCGGGGTACATTCAGTACTTC

abundance: .
j_gene: TRBJ1-1
d_gene: TRBD1
v_gene: TRBV14
CDR3aa: CASSSQGLSFF
CDR3nt: TGTGCCAGCAGCTCACAGGGGTTATCTTTCTTT

abundance: .
j_gene: TRBJ1-5
d_gene: TRBD1
v_gene: TRBV30
CDR3aa: CAWSGPGQGNQPQHF
CDR3nt: TGTGCCTGGAGTGGTCCCGGACAGGGCAATCAGCCCCAGCATTTT

abundance: .
j_gene: TRBJ2-1
d_gene: .
v_gene: TRBV10-3
CDR3aa: CAISESGGTGEQFF
CDR3nt: TGTGCCATCAGTGAGTCTGGGGGGACCGGTGAGCAGTTCTTC

abundance: .
j_gene: TRBJ2-7
d_gene: .
v_gene: TRBV6-2/TRBV6-3
CDR3aa: CASSYAGAYEQYF
CDR3nt: TGTGCCAGCAGTTACGCCGGGGCCTACGAGCAGTACTTC

abundance: many
j_gene: TRBJ2-6
d_gene: TRBD1
v_gene: TRBV13
CDR3aa: CASSFTGAGANVLTF
CDR3nt: TGTGCCAGCAGCTTTACAGGGGCAGGGGCCAACGTCCTGACTTTC

abundance: .
j_gene: TRBJ2-5
d_gene: .
v_gene: TRBV11-2
CDR3aa: CASSLLSGRLQETQYF
CDR3nt: TGTGCCAGCAGCTTATTATCCGGGAGACTGCAAGAGACCCAGTACTTC

abundance: .
j_gene: TRBJ2-7
d_gene: .
v_gene: TRBV3-1
CDR3aa: CASSQRELVFHEQYF
CDR3nt: TGTGCCAGCAGCCAACGAGAACTAGTTTTCCACGAGCAGTACTTC

abundance: .
j_gene: TRBJ1-2
d_gene: .
v_gene: TRBV5-1
CDR3aa: CASSLATGEGYTF
CDR3nt: TGCGCCAGCAGCTTGGCCACGGGGGAAGGCTACACCTTC

abundance: .
j_gene: TRBJ1-2
d_gene: .
v_gene: TRBV16
CDR3aa: CASSPTSQGRYGYTF
CDR3nt: TGTGCCAGCAGCCCGACCTCCCAGGGCCGCTATGGCTACACCTTC

abundance: .
j_gene: TRBJ1-1
d_gene: TRBD1
v_gene: TRBV9
CDR3aa: CASSDYRGGPTEAFF
CDR3nt: TGTGCCAGCAGCGACTACAGGGGTGGCCCCACTGAAGCTTTCTTT

abundance: few
j_gene: TRBJ2-3
d_gene: .
v_gene: TRBV19
CDR3aa: CASSIASSSGTQYF
CDR3nt: TGTGCCAGTAGTATAGCTAGTAGCAGTGGTACGCAGTATTTT

abundance: .
j_gene: TRBJ2-5
d_gene: .
v_gene: TRBV7-2
CDR3aa: CASKRGGYQETQYF
CDR3nt: TGTGCCAGTAAAAGGGGCGGGTACCAAGAGACCCAGTACTTC

abundance: .
j_gene: TRBJ1-2
d_gene: .
v_gene: TRBV6-5
CDR3aa: CASTGGEGYGYTF
CDR3nt: TGTGCCAGCACCGGCGGGGAGGGTTATGGCTACACCTTC

abundance: .
j_gene: TRBJ2-7
d_gene: .
v_gene: TRBV15
CDR3aa: CATSRDLALSYEQYF
CDR3nt: TGTGCCACCAGCAGAGATCTGGCACTCTCCTACGAGCAGTACTTC

abundance: few
j_gene: TRBJ2-1
d_gene: .
v_gene: TRBV9
CDR3aa: CASSVGLVSDEQFF
CDR3nt: TGTGCCAGCAGCGTTGGCCTAGTCTCGGATGAGCAGTTCTTC

abundance: .
j_gene: TRBJ2-5
d_gene: TRBD1
v_gene: TRBV7-9
CDR3aa: CASSKDREQETQYF
CDR3nt: TGTGCCAGCAGCAAGGACAGGGAACAAGAGACCCAGTACTTC

abundance: few
j_gene: TRBJ2-2
d_gene: TRBD1
v_gene: TRBV7-9
CDR3aa: CASSPGQVYTGELFF
CDR3nt: TGTGCCAGCAGCCCTGGACAGGTCTACACCGGGGAGCTGTTTTTT

abundance: many
j_gene: TRBJ2-1
d_gene: .
v_gene: TRBV24-1
CDR3aa: CATSDPTGPRYNEQFF
CDR3nt: TGTGCCACCAGTGATCCAACGGGACCCCGCTACAATGAGCAGTTCTTC